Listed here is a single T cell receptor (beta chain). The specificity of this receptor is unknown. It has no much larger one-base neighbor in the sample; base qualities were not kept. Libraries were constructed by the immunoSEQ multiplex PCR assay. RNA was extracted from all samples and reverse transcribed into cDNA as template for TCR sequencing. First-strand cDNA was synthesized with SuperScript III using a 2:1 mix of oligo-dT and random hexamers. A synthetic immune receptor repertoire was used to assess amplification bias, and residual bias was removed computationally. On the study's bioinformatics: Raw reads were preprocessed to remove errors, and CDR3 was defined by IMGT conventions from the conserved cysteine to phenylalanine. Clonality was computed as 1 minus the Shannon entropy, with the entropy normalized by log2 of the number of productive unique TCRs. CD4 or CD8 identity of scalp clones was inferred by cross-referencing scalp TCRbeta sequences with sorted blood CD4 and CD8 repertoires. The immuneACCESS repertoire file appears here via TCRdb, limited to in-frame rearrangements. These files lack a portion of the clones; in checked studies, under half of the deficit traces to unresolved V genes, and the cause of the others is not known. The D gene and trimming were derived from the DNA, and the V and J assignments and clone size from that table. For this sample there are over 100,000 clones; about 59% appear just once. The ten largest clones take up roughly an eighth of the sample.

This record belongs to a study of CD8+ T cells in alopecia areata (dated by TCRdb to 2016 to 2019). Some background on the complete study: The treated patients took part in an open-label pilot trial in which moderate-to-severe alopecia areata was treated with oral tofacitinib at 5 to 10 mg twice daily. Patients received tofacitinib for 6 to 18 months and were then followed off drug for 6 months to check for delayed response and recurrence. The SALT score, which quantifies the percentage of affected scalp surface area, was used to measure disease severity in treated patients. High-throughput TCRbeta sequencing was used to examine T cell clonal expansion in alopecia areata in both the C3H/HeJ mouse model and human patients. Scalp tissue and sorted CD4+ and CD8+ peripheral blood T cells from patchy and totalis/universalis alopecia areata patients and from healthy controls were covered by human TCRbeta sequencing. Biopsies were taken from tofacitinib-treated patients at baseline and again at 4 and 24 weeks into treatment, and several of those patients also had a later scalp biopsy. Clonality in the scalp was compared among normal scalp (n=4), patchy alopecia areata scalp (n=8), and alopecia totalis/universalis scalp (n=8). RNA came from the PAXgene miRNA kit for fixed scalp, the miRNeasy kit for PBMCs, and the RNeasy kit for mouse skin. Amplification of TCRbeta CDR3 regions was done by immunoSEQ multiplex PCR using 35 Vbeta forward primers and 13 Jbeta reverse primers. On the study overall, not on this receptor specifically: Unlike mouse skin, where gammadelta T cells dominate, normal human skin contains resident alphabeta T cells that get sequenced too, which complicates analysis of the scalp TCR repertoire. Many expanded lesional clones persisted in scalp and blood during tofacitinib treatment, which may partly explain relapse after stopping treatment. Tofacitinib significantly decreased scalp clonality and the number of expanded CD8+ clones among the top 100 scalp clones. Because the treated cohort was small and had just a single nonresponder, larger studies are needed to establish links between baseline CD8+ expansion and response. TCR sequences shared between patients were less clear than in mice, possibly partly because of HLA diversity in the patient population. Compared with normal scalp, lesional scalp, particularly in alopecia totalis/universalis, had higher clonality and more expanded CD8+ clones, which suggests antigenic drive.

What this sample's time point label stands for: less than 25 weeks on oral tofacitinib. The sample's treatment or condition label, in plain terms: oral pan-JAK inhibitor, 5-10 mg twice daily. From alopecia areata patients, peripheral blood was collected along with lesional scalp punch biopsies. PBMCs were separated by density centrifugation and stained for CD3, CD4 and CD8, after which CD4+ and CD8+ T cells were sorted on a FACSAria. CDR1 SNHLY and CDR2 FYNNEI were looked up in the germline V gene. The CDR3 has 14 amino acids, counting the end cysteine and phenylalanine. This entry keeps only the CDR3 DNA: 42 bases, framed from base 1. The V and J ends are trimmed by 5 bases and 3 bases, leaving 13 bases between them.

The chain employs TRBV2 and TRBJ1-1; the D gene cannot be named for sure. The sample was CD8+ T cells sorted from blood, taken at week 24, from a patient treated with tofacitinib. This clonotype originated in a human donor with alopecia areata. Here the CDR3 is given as CASSSQPGYTEAFF. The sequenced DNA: TGTGCCAGCAGTTCACAACCGGGATACACTGAAGCTTTCTTT.